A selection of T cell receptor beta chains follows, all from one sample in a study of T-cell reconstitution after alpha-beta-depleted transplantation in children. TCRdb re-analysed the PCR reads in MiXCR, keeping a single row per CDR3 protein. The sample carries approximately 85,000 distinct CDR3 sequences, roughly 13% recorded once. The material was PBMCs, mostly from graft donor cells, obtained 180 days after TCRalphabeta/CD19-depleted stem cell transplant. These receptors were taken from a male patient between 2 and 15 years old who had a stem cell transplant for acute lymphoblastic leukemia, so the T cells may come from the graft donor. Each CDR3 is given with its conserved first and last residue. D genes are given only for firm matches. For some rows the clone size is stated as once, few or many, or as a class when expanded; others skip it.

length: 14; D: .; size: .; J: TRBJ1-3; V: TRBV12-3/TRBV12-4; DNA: TGTGCCAGCAGTTCGGGATCCCTGGGAAACACCATATATTTT; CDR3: CASSSGSLGNTIYF
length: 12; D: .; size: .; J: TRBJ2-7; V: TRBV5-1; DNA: TGCGCCAGCAGCCCGGCCCCCTACGAGCAGTACTTC; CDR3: CASSPAPYEQYF
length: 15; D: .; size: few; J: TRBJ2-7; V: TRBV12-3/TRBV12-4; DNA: TGTGCCAGCAGTTCCGAGGTCAGGTTCCCCTACGAGCAGTACTTC; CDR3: CASSSEVRFPYEQYF
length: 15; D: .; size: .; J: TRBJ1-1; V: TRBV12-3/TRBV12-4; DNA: TGTGCCAGCAGTTTAGGTCTGGGGGCGGGCACTGAAGCTTTCTTT; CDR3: CASSLGLGAGTEAFF
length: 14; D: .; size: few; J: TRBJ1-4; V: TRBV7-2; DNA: TGTGCCAGCAGCTTAGGGACAGAAAATGAAAAACTGTTTTTT; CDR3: CASSLGTENEKLFF
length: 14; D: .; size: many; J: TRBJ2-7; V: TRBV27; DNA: TGTGCCAGCAGTTTTGGACGGACCTCCTACGAGCAGTACTTC; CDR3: CASSFGRTSYEQYF
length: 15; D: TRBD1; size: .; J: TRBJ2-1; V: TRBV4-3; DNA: TGCGCCAGCAGCCACCGGACAGGGGACCCCAATGAGCAGTTCTTC; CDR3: CASSHRTGDPNEQFF
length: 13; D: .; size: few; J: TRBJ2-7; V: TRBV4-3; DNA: TGCGCCAGCAGCAGGCGGTTGGGTAACGAGCAGTACTTC; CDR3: CASSRRLGNEQYF
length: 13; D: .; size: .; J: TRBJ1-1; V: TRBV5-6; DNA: TGTGCCAGCAGCACTGAAGCGAACACTGAAGCTTTCTTT; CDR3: CASSTEANTEAFF
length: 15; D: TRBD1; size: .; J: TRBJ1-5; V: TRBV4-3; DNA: TGCGCCAGCAGCCAAGAGACAGGGTACAATCAGCCCCAGCATTTT; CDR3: CASSQETGYNQPQHF
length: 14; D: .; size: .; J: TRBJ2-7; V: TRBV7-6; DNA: TGTGCCAGCAGCTTATCGGTCTTTGCCGTCGAGCAGTACTTC; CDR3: CASSLSVFAVEQYF
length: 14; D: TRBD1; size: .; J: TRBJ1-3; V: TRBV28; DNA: TGTGCCAGCAGTACAGGGGTTTCTGGAAACACCATATATTTT; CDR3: CASSTGVSGNTIYF
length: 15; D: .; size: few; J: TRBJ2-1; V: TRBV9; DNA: TGTGCCAGCAGCCTAGAACTAGTGACATACAATGAGCAGTTCTTC; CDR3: CASSLELVTYNEQFF
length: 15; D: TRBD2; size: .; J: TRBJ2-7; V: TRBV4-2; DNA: TGTGCCAGCAGCTATCAAGCGGGACTGGCCTTGGAGCAGTACTTC; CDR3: CASSYQAGLALEQYF
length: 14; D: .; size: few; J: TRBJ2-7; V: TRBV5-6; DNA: TGTGCCAGCAGCGAGAGCTATCTTTACTACGAGCAGTACTTC; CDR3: CASSESYLYYEQYF
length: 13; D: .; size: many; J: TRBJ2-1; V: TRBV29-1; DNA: TGCAGCGGTCGGGACTTAAATTACAATGAGCAGTTCTTC; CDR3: CSGRDLNYNEQFF
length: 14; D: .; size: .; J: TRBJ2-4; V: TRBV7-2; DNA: TGTGCCAGCAGCCCCAGTGGGGCCAAAAACATTCAGTACTTC; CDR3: CASSPSGAKNIQYF
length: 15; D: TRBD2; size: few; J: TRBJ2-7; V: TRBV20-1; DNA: TGCAGTGCTAGAGGGGGGGGGAAGGCATCCTACGAGCAGTACTTC; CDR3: CSARGGGKASYEQYF
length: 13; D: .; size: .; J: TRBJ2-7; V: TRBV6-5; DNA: TGTGCCAGCAGTTACCGCGGGTCCTACGAGCAGTACTTC; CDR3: CASSYRGSYEQYF
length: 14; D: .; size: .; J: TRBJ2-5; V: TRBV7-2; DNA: TGTGCCAGCAGCCCTCACGGGCGCCAAGAGACCCAGTACTTC; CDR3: CASSPHGRQETQYF
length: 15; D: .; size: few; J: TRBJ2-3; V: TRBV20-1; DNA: TGCAGTGCTAGAGACGGGGGGCGTAACACAGATACGCAGTATTTT; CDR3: CSARDGGRNTDTQYF
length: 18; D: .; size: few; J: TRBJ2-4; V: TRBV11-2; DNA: TGTGCCAGCAGCCTGCATAGCCCCCCGGCGGTAGCCAAAAACATTCAGTACTTC; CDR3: CASSLHSPPAVAKNIQYF
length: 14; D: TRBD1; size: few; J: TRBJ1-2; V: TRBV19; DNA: TGTGCCAGTAGTATCGCACAGGGGACTTATGGCTACACCTTC; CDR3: CASSIAQGTYGYTF
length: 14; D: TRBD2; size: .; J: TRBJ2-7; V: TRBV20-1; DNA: TGCAGTGCTTTTCGGCTAGCGGGCGTCTACGAGCAGTACTTC; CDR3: CSAFRLAGVYEQYF
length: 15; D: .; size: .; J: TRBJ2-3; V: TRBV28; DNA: TGTGCCAGCAGCGAGGACAGTGCTAGCACAGATACGCAGTATTTT; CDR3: CASSEDSASTDTQYF
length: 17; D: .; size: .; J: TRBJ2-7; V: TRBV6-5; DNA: TGTGCCAGCAGTCCTACCACCCGTTCAGGGGCGGGGTACGAGCAGTACTTC; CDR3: CASSPTTRSGAGYEQYF
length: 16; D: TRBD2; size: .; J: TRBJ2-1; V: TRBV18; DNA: TGTGCCAGCTCACCTAAACTAGCGGGAGGTCACAATGAGCAGTTCTTC; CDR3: CASSPKLAGGHNEQFF
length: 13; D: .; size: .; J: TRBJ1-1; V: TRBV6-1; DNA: TGTGCCAGCACCCGCGGGGGGAACACTGAAGCTTTCTTT; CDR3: CASTRGGNTEAFF
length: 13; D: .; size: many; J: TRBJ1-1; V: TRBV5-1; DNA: TGCGCCAGCAGCCCGGCCGGGGGGACTGAAGCTTTCTTT; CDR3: CASSPAGGTEAFF
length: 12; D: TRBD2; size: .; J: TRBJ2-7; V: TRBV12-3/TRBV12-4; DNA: TGTGCCAGCGGGGAGGGCCGGAACGAGCAGTACTTC; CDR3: CASGEGRNEQYF
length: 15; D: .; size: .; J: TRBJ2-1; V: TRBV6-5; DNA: TGTGCCAGCAGTTACACTGGACATAGTGGACGAAATCAGTTCTTC; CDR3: CASSYTGHSGRNQFF
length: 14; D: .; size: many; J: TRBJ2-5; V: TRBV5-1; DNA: TGCGCCAGCAGCTCCATAGCGCCCCCAGAGACCCAGTACTTC; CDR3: CASSSIAPPETQYF